The present TCR beta chain was sequenced within a study of blood T cell repertoires in COVID-19. Study-level information: Specimens from acute and convalescent COVID-19 originated in the United States, Italy and Spain. Sources were T cells, B-cell-depleted T cells, or PBMCs; the material itself was cDNA or gDNA.

Losses at the gene ends were 8 bases for V and 8 bases for J; bases not matched to a gene: 9. This CDR3 is 13 amino acids long. Germline CDR1 is SGHRS and CDR2 is YFSETQ. Cohort 3 donors counted as recovered after two negative PCRs, clearance, or resolved symptoms. TCRdb keeps only in-frame clones here, not all; method: immunoSEQ multiplex PCR. The repertoire holds approximately 300,000 clones, with 89% as singletons. The source material was PBMCs or T cells enriched from blood (not recorded which). The sequence came from a man aged 55-75 years who had recovered from COVID-19. The chain has TRBV5-1 and TRBJ2-1; TRBD1 matches 8 bases. The CDR3 DNA sequence: TGCGCCAGTAACCGACAGGGGTGGGATGAGCAGTTCTTC. Its protein product is CASNRQGWDEQFF.